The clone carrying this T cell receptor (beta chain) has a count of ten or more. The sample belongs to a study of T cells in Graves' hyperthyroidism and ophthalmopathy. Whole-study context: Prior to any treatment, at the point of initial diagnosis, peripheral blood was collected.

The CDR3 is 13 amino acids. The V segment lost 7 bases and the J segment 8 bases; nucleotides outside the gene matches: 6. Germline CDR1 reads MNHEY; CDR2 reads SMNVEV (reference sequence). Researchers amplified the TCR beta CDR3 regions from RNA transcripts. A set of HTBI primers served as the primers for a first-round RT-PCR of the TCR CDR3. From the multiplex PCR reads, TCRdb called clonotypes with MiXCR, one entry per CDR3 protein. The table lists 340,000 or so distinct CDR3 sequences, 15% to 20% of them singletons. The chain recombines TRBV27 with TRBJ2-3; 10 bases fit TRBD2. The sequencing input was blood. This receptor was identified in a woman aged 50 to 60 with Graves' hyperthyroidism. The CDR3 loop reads CASNLAGVGTQYF. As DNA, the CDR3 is TGTGCCAGCAACCTAGCGGGGGTCGGTACGCAGTATTTT.